This T cell receptor beta chain originates from a study of T cells in Graves' hyperthyroidism and ophthalmopathy. Overall study: Specimen type is peripheral blood, collected at initial diagnosis prior to any treatment. Study results and caveats: A model of 13 V-J pairs discriminated ophthalmopathy from stable hyperthyroidism.

Amplification targeted TCR beta CDR3 regions from RNA transcripts. Carried out on the TCR CDR3, a first-round RT-PCR used the HTBI primer set. Each CDR3 protein gets one entry after TCRdb re-called the multiplex PCR reads with MiXCR. The table has over 250,000 distinct CDR3 sequences, 25% seen once. Of note for this clonotype: As yet, its antigen is unknown.

Trimming pared 2 bases from V and 0 bases from J, leaving 14 bases between. In germline, CDR1 is MNHEY, CDR2 SVGEGT. This CDR3 has 17 amino acids. This sequence joins TRBV6-2 or TRBV6-3 and TRBJ1-5; perhaps TRBD1 as D (6 bases). The sample comprised blood. The sequence was obtained from a man in his forties or fifties with Graves' hyperthyroidism that later progressed to Graves' ophthalmopathy. The CDR3 region is CASSYHLGAYSNQPQHF. CDR3 nucleotides: TGTGCCAGCAGTTACCATTTGGGGGCCTATAGCAATCAGCCCCAGCATTTT.